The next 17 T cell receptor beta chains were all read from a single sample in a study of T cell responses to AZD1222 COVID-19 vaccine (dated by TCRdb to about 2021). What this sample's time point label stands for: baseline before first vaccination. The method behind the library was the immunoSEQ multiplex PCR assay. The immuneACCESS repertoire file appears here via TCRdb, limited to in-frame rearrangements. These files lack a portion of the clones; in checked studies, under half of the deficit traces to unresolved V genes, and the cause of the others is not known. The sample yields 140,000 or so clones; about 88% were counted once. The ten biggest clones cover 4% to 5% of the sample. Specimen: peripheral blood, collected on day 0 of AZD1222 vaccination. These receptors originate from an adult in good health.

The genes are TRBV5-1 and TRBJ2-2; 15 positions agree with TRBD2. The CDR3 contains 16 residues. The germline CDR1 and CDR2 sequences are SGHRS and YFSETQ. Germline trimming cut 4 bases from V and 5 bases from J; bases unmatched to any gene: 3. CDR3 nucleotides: TGCGCCAGCAGCGGACTAGCGGGAGGGAGGACCGGGGAGCTGTTTTTT. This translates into CASSGLAGGRTGELFF.

The CDR3 spells CASSFWKRENRADTQYF. In nucleotides, the CDR3 is TGCGCCAGCAGCTTCTGGAAACGGGAGAATAGGGCAGATACGCAGTATTTT. V is TRBV5-1 and J is TRBJ2-3; a possible D gene is TRBD2 (6 bases). Germline V gene lookup returns CDR1 SGHRS and CDR2 YFSETQ. V was cut by 2 bases and J by 4 bases, with 20 bases left in between. The CDR3 spans 17 residues.

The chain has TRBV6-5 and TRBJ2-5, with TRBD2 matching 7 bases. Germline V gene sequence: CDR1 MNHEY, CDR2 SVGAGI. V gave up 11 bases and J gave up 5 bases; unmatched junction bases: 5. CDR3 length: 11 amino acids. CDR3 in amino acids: CAAWGGETQYF. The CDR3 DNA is TGTGCCGCCTGGGGGGGGGAGACCCAGTACTTC.

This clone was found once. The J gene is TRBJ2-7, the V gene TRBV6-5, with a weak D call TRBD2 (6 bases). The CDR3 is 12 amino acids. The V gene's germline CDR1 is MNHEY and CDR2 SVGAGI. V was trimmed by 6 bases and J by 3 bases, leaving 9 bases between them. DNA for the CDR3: TGTGCCAGCAGGGGGGGACGCTACGAGCAGTACTTC. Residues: CASRGGRYEQYF.

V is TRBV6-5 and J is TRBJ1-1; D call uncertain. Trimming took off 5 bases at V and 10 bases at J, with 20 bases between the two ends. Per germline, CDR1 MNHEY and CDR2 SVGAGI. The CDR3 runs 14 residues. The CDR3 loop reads CASSTLMTRAGAFF. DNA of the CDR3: TGTGCCAGCAGTACCTTAATGACCCGAGCCGGAGCTTTCTTT.

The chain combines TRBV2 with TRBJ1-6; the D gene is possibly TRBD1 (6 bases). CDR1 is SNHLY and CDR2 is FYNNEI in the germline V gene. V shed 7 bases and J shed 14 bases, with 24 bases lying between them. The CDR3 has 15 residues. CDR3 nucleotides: TGTGCCAGCATTCCCCCCGGGACAAGGGTTAAGGCCCTCCACTTT. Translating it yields CASIPPGTRVKALHF.

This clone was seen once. The CDR3 loop is CASSYIGAGNTIYF. CDR3 sequence (DNA): TGTGCCAGCAGTTACATCGGAGCTGGAAACACCATATATTTT. J is TRBJ1-3 and V is TRBV6-5, with no clear D. V was cut by 2 bases and J by 2 bases, with 7 bases left in between. The CDR3 spans 14 residues. Germline CDR1 is MNHEY and CDR2 is SVGAGI.

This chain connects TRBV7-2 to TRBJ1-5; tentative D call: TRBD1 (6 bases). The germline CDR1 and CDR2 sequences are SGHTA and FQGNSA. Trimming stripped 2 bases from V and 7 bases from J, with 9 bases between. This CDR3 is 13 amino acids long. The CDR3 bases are TGTGCCAGCAGCTTACCAGGGGACCAGCCCCAGCATTTT. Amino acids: CASSLPGDQPQHF.

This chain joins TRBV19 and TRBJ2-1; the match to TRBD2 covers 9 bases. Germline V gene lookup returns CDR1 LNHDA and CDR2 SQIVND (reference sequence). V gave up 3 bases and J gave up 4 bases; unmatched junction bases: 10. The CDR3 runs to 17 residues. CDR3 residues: CASSIPSGNSLYNEQFF. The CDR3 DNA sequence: TGTGCCAGTAGTATCCCTAGCGGGAACAGCCTGTACAATGAGCAGTTCTTC.

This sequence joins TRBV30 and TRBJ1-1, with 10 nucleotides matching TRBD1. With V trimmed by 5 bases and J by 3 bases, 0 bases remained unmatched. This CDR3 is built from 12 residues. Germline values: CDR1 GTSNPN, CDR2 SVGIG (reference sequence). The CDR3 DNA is TGTGCCTGGGACAGGGGGCACACTGAAGCTTTCTTT. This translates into CAWDRGHTEAFF. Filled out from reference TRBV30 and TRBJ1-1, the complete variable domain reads SQTIHQWPATLVQPVGSPLSLECTVEGTSNPNLYWYRQAAGRGLQLLFYSVGIGQISSEVPQNLSASRPQDRQFILSSKKLLLSDSGFYLCAWDRGHTEAFFGQGTRLTVV.

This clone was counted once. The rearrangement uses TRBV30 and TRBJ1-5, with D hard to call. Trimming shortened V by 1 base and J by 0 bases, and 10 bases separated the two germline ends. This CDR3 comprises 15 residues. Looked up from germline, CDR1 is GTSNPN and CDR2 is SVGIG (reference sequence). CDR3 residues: CAWSEEQLSNQPQHF. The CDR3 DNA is TGTGCCTGGAGTGAGGAACAGCTTAGCAATCAGCCCCAGCATTTT.

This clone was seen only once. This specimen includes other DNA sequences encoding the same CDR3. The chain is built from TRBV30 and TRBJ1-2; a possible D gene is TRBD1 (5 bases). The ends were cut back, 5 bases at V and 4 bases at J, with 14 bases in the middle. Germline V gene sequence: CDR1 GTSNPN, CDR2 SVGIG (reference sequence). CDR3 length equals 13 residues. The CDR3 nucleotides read TGTGCCTGGGCCAGCGGGGGTGGCTATGGCTACACCTTC. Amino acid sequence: CAWASGGGYGYTF.

CDR3 residues: CASRGRTGDTGELFF. Written as DNA, the CDR3 is TGTGCCAGCAGGGGCCGGACAGGGGACACCGGGGAGCTGTTTTTT. The chain links TRBV7-3 to TRBJ2-2, with 9 bases matching TRBD1. V dropped 6 bases and J dropped 3; count of bases not matched to a gene: 5. This CDR3 comprises 15 residues. Per germline, CDR1 SGHTA and CDR2 FQGTGA.

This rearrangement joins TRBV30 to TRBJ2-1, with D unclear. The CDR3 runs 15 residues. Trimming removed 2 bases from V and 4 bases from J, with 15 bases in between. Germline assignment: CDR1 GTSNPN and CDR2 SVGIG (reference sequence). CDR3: CAWSRDSPKYNEQFF. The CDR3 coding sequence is TGTGCCTGGAGTCGTGACTCCCCGAAGTACAATGAGCAGTTCTTC.

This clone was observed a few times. The CDR3 region has the DNA TGTGCCAGCAGCTTCTCGTATCTTGGAAACACCATATATTTT. Protein sequence: CASSFSYLGNTIYF. The genes are TRBV7-8 and TRBJ1-3; D uncertain. Germline V CDR1 and CDR2: SGHVS, FQNEAQ. Between the trimmed V and J ends, which lost 3 bases and 3 bases, there was a span of 9 bases. The CDR3 is 14 residues long.

The DNA of the CDR3 is TGTGCCAGTAGTATTACAGGGGTGGGCTACAATGAGCAGTTCTTC. Protein sequence: CASSITGVGYNEQFF. The chain couples TRBV19 to TRBJ2-1, with 7 bases that match TRBD1. The CDR3 is 15 residues long. Germline lookup yields CDR1 LNHDA and CDR2 SQIVND (reference sequence). The J segment lost 3 bases and the V segment lost 3 bases, leaving 5 bases of the junction unmatched.

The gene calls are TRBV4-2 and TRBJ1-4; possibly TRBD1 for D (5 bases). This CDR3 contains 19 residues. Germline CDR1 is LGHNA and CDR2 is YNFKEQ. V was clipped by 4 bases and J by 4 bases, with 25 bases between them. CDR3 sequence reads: CASSPTNQDLGRLNEKLFF. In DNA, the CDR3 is TGTGCCAGCAGCCCCACTAATCAGGACCTGGGACGGCTTAATGAAAAACTGTTTTTT.